This T cell receptor beta chain originates from a study of CD8+CD57+ T cells in acquired aplastic anemia. The wider study: The sorted CD4+ and CD8+ cells yielded an average approximately 3 ug of DNA.

Germline CDR1 is DFQATT and CDR2 is SNEGSKA (reference sequence). Trimming left V 4 bases short and J 3 bases short, with 6 bases between. This CDR3 contains 11 residues. Genomic DNA templated the TCR beta VDJ and CDR3 profiling. Using its own MiXCR run on the reads, TCRdb lists one record per CDR3 protein. The top ten clones hold 23% of a sample with about 42,000 distinct CDR3 sequences, approximately 67% of them seen once. Sequences were obtained from sorted CD4+, CD8+, or CD8+CD57+ T cells (not recorded which) from PBMCs. The rearrangement uses TRBV20-1 and TRBJ1-1, with D unresolved. The clonotype comes from a human donor in good health, serving as a control. CDR3 nucleotide sequence: TGCAGTGCTATCGACTACACTGAAGCTTTCTTT. It is translated as CSAIDYTEAFF.